Shown below are 8 T cell receptor beta chains from a single sample sequenced in a study of T cell responses to AZD1222 COVID-19 vaccine. Produced via immunoSEQ multiplex PCR; TCRdb's table is partial and in-frame only. The table includes approximately 76,000 clones, around 90% detected once. The source was peripheral blood, collected on day 0 of MenACWY control vaccination. The receptor source for this set is an adult in good health.

The chain links TRBV24-1 to TRBJ2-7, with a tentative D call TRBD2 (5 bases). Germline V gene data show CDR1 as KGHDR and CDR2 as SFDVKD. The CDR3 has 12 amino acids. V lost 9 bases, J lost 1 base, and 9 bases lay in between. The CDR3 is CATEGTSYEQYF. As DNA, the CDR3 is TGTGCCACCGAGGGCACTTCCTACGAGCAGTACTTC.

The chain links TRBV7-9 to TRBJ1-4; D uncertain. Germline CDR1 is SEHNR and CDR2 is FQNEAQ (reference sequence). Trimming left V 4 bases short and J 7 bases short, with 10 bases between. The CDR3 has 13 amino acids. The CDR3 loop reads CASSSPPREKLFF. CDR3 sequence (DNA): TGTGCCAGCAGCTCCCCCCCCCGTGAAAAACTGTTTTTT.

This clone has only one observation. The chain uses TRBV5-4 and TRBJ1-2; D is unresolved. This CDR3 is 12 amino acids long. V was trimmed by 4 bases and J by 5 bases, leaving 9 bases between them. Germline V gives CDR1 SGHNT, CDR2 YYREEE (reference sequence). The CDR3 DNA is TGTGCCAGCAGCCTTGAGGAATATGGCTACACCTTC. Translated: CASSLEEYGYTF.

The chain has TRBV6-2 or TRBV6-3 and TRBJ2-7; D call uncertain. Germline values: CDR1 MNHEY, CDR2 SVGEGT. This CDR3 spans 11 amino acids. V was pared by 4 bases and J by 3 bases, with 4 bases between. The CDR3 protein is CASSSFYEQYF. CDR3 nucleotide sequence: TGTGCCAGCAGTTCCTTCTACGAGCAGTACTTC.

This chain connects TRBV5-1 to TRBJ1-4, with 9 bases identical to TRBD1. This CDR3 spans 15 amino acids. Germline loops: CDR1 SGHRS, CDR2 YFSETQ. V dropped 4 bases and J dropped 6; count of bases not matched to a gene: 7. The CDR3 loop is CASSGGTGSYEKLFF. CDR3 DNA sequence: TGCGCCAGCAGCGGGGGGACAGGGTCATATGAAAAACTGTTTTTT.

This chain joins TRBV6-2 or TRBV6-3 and TRBJ2-5; 8 positions match TRBD1. Germline values: CDR1 MNHEY, CDR2 SVGEGT. With 4 bases clipped from V and 3 bases from J, the junction kept 1 base outside the gene matches. CDR3 length equals 13 residues. The CDR3 nucleotides are TGTGCCAGCAGTTTACAGGGGGAAGAGACCCAGTACTTC. Translated, it gives CASSLQGEETQYF.

This clone showed up just a few times. The chain is built from TRBV5-1 and TRBJ2-7, with 11 bases fitting TRBD1. The germline gives CDR1 SGHRS, CDR2 YFSETQ. The CDR3 totals 13 residues. The V segment lost 4 bases and the J segment 7 bases; nucleotides outside the gene matches: 4. CDR3 amino acids: CASSTGQGGEQYF. CDR3 sequence (DNA): TGCGCCAGCAGCACGGGACAGGGGGGAGAGCAGTACTTC. Supplemented by reference TRBV5-1 and TRBJ2-7, the full variable domain reads KAGVTQTPRYLIKTRGQQVTLSCSPISGHRSVSWYQQTPGQGLQFLFEYFSETQRNKGNFPGRFSGRQFSNSRSEMNVSTLELGDSALYLCASSTGQGGEQYFGPGTRLTVT.

V is TRBV9 and J is TRBJ1-4; D gene uncertain. The CDR3 sequence is 16 residues long. V dropped 3 bases and J dropped 3 bases, with 15 bases sitting between them. Germline V CDR1 and CDR2: SGDLS, YYNGEE. CDR3 sequence reads: CASSAYPGSSNEKLFF. The CDR3, as DNA: TGTGCCAGCAGCGCTTACCCCGGCAGTTCTAATGAAAAACTGTTTTTT.